This T cell receptor (beta chain) came from a study of T cells in Graves' hyperthyroidism and ophthalmopathy. Duration under 3 months, a NOSPECS grade of at least 4, and a Clinical Activity Score of at least 3 characterized the ophthalmopathy patients. The study excluded patients with uncontrolled infection, other autoimmune disease, pregnancy or lactation. The source of the PBMCs was roughly 10 ml of fresh peripheral blood. Many counts were recorded for this clonotype. Germline CDR1 and CDR2: DFQATT and SNEGSKA (reference sequence). The CDR3 has 14 residues. Deletions cut 2 bases from V and 4 bases from J, with 14 bases between. Authors of the study amplified TCR beta CDR3 regions from RNA transcripts. The primer set for the first-round RT-PCR of the TCR CDR3 was HTBI. TCRdb re-derived calls from the multiplex PCR reads in MiXCR, one entry per CDR3 protein. The sample has about 640,000 distinct CDR3 sequences, about 20% seen once.

The rearrangement uses TRBV20-1 and TRBJ1-1; D remains unclear. This clonotype was sampled from a man aged 25-45 years with Graves' ophthalmopathy. What was sequenced was blood. CDR3 sequence reads: CSARPRKTATEAFF. The CDR3 coding sequence is TGCAGTGCTAGACCCCGAAAGACGGCCACTGAAGCTTTCTTT.